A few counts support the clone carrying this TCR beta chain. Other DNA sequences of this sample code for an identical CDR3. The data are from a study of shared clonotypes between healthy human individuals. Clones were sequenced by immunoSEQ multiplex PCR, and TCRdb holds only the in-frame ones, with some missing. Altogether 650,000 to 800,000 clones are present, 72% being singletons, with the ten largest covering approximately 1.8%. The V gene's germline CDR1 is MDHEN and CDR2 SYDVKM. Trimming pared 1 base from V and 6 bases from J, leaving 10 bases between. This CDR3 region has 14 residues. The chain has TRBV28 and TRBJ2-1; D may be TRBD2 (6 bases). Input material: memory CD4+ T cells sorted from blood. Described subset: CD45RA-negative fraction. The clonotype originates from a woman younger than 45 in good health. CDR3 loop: CASSLYLAPNEQFF. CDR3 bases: TGTGCCAGCAGTTTATATCTAGCGCCCAATGAGCAGTTCTTC.